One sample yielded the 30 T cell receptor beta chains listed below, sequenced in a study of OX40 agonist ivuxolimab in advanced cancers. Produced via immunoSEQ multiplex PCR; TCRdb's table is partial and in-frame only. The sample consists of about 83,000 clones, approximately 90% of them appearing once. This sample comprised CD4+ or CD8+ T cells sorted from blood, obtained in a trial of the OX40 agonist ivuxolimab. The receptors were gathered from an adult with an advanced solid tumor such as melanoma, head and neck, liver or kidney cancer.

CDR3 sequence (DNA): TGTGCCAGCCGGACTTTGGTTGGAAGCTCCTACAATGAGCAGTTCTTC. This gives the protein CASRTLVGSSYNEQFF. The chain recombines TRBV6-6 with TRBJ2-1; D possibly corresponds to TRBD2 (5 bases). The CDR3 consists of 16 residues. V dropped 8 bases and J dropped 0 bases, with 17 bases sitting between them. Germline V gene sequence: CDR1 MNHNY, CDR2 SVGAGI (reference sequence).

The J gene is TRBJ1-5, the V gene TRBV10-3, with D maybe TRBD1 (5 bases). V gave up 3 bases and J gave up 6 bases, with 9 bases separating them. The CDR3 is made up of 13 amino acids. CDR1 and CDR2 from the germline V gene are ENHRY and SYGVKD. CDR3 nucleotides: TGTGCCATCAGTGAAGCCAGGGTTCAGCCCCAGCATTTT. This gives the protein CAISEARVQPQHF.

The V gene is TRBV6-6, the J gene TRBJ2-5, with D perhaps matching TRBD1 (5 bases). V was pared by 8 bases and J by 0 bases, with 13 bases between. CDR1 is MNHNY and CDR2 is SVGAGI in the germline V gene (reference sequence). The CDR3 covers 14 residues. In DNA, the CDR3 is TGTGCCAGCGGGGCCAGTTCTTACCAAGAGACCCAGTACTTC. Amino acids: CASGASSYQETQYF.

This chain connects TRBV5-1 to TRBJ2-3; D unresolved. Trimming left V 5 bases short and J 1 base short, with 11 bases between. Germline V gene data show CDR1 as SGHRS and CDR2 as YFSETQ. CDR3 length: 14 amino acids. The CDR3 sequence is CASSADSGTDTQYF. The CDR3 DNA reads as TGCGCCAGCAGTGCAGACTCCGGCACAGATACGCAGTATTTT.

The CDR3 protein is CASSMRGAEQFF. In DNA, the CDR3 is TGTGCCAGTAGTATGAGGGGGGCTGAGCAGTTCTTC. V usage is TRBV19 and J usage is TRBJ2-1; D is tentatively TRBD1 or TRBD2 (6 bases each). The CDR3 is 12 residues long. CDR1 and CDR2 (germline): LNHDA, SQIVND (reference sequence). V was trimmed by 3 bases and J by 9 bases, leaving 9 bases between them. Looking up the rest from reference TRBV19 and TRBJ2-1 gives the full variable domain: DGGITQSPKYLFRKEGQNVTLSCEQNLNHDAMYWYRQDPGQGLRLIYYSQIVNDFQKGDIAEGYSVSREKKESFPLTVTSAQKNPTAFYLCASSMRGAEQFFGPGTRLTVL.

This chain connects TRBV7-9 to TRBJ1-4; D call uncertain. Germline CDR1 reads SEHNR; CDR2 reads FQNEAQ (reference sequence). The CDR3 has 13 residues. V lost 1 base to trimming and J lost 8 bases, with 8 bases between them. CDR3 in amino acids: CASSLGAGEKLFF. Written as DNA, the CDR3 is TGTGCCAGCAGCTTAGGGGCGGGGGAAAAACTGTTTTTT.

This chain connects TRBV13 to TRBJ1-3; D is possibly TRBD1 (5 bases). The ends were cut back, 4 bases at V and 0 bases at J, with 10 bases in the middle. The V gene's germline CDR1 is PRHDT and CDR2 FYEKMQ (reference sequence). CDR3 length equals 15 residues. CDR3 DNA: TGTGCCAGCAGCTCAACCGGGGGCTCTGGAAACACCATATATTTT. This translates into CASSSTGGSGNTIYF.

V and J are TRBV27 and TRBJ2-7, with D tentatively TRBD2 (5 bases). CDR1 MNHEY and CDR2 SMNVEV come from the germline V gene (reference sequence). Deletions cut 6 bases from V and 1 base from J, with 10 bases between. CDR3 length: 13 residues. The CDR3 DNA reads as TGTGCCAGCAGCCCTAGCTTGTCCTACGAGCAGTACTTC. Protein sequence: CASSPSLSYEQYF.

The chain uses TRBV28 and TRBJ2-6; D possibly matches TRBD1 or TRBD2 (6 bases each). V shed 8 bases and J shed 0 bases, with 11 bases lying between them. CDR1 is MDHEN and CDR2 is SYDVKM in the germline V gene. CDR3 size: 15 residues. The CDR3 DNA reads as TGTGCCAGCGAGGGGGGAAGCTCTGGGGCCAACGTCCTGACTTTC. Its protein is CASEGGSSGANVLTF.

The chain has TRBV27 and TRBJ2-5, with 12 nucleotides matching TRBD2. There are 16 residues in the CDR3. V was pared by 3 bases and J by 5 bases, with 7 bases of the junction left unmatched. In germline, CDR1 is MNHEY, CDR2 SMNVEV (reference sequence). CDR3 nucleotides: TGTGCCAGCAGTTTGGCTAGCGGGAGGGCCCGGGAGACCCAGTACTTC. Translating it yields CASSLASGRARETQYF.

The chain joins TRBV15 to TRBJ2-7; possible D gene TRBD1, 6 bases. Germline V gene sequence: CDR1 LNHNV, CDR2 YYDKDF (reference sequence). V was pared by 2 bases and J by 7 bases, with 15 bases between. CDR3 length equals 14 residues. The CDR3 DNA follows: TGTGCCACCAGCAGACTCCAATGGGGGCCGGAGCAGTACTTC. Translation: CATSRLQWGPEQYF.

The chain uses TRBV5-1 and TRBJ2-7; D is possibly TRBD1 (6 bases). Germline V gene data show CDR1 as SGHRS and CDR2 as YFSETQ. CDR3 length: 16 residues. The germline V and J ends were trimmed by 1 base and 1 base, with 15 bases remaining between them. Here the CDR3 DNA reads TGCGCCAGCAGCTTGCCCCTGGCAGGGGCGTCCTACGAGCAGTACTTC. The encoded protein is CASSLPLAGASYEQYF. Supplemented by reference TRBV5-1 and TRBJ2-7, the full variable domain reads KAGVTQTPRYLIKTRGQQVTLSCSPISGHRSVSWYQQTPGQGLQFLFEYFSETQRNKGNFPGRFSGRQFSNSRSEMNVSTLELGDSALYLCASSLPLAGASYEQYFGPGTRLTVT.

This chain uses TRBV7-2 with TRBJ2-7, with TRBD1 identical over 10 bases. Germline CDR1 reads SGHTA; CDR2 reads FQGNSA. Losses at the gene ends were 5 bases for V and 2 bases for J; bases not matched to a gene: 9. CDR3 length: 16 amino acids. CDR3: CASSMRTGGHTYEQYF. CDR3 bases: TGTGCCAGCAGCATGCGGACAGGGGGACACACCTACGAGCAGTACTTC.

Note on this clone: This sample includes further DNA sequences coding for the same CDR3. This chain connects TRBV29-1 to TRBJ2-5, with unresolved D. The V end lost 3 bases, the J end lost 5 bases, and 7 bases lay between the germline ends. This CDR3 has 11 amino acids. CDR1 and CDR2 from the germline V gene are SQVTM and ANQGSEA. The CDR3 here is CSVDRWETQYF. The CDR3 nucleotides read TGCAGCGTTGACAGGTGGGAGACCCAGTACTTC. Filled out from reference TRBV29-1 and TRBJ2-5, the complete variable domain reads SAVISQKPSRDICQRGTSLTIQCQVDSQVTMMFWYRQQPGQSLTLIATANQGSEATYESGFVIDKFPISRPNLTFSTLTVSNMSPEDSSIYLCSVDRWETQYFGPGTRLLVL.

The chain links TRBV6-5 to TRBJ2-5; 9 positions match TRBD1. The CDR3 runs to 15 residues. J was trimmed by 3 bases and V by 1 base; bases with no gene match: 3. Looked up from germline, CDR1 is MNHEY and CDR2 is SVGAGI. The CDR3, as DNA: TGTGCCAGCAGTTACTTGACAGGGGGTGAAGAGACCCAGTACTTC. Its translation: CASSYLTGGEETQYF.

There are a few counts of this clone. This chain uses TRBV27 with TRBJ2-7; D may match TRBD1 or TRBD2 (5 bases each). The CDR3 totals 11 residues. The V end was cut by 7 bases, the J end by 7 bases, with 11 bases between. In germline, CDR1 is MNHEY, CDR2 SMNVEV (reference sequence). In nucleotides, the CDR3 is TGTGCCAGCATTGGCTGGGGGGAGCAGTACTTC. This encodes CASIGWGEQYF.

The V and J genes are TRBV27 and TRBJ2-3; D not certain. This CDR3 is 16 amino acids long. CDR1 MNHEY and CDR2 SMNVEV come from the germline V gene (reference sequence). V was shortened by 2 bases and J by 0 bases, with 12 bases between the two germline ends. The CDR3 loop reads CASSLSGVFSTDTQYF. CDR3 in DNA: TGTGCCAGCAGTTTAAGTGGGGTATTTAGCACAGATACGCAGTATTTT.

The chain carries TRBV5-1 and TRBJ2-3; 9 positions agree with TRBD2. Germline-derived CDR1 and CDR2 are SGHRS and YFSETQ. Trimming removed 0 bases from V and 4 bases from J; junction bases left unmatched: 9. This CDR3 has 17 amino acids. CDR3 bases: TGCGCCAGCAGCTTGGATGCGCGGGAGGGCCGGGCAGATACGCAGTATTTT. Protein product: CASSLDAREGRADTQYF.

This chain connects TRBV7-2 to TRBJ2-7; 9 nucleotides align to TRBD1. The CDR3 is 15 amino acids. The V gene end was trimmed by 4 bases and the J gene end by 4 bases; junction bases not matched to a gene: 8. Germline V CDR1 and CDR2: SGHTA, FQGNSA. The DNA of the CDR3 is TGTGCCAGCAGCTCGGGGACAGGGTCGTTTTACGAGCAGTACTTC. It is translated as CASSSGTGSFYEQYF. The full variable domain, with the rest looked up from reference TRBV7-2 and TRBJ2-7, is GAGVSQSPSNKVTEKGKDVELRCDPISGHTALYWYRQSLGQGLEFLIYFQGNSAPDKSGLPSDRFSAERTGGSVSTLTIQRTQQEDSAVYLCASSSGTGSFYEQYFGPGTRLTVT.

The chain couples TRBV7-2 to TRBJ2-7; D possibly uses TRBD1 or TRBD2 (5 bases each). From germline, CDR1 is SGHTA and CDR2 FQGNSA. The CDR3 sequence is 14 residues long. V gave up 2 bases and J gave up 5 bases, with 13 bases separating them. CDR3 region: CASSLNGGGDEQYF. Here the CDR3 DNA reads TGTGCCAGCAGCTTAAATGGGGGTGGAGACGAGCAGTACTTC.

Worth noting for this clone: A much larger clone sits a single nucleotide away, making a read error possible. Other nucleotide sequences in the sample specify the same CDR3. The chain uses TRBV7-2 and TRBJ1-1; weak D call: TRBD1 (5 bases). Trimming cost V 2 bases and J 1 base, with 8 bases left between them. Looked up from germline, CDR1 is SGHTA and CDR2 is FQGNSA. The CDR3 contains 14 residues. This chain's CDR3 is CASSLQGGNTEAFF. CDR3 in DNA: TGTGCCAGCAGCTTACAGGGTGGGAACACTGAAGCTTTCTTT.

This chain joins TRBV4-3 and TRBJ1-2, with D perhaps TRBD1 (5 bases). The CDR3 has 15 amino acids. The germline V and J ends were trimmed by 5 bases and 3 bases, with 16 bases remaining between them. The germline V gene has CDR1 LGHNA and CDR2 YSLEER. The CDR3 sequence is CASSNRQRIDYGYTF. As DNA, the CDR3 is TGCGCCAGCAGCAACAGACAGAGAATCGACTATGGCTACACCTTC.

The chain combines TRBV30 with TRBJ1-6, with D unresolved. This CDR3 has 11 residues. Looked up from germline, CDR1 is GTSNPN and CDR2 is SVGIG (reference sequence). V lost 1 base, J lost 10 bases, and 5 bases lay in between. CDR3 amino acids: CAWSGPSPLHF. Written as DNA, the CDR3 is TGTGCCTGGAGTGGACCCTCACCCCTCCACTTT.

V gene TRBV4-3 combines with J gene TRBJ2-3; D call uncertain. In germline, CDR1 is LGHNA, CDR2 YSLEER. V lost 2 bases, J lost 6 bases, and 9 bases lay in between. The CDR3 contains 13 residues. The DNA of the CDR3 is TGCGCCAGCAGCCAATCCCTGTGGGATACGCAGTATTTT. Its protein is CASSQSLWDTQYF.

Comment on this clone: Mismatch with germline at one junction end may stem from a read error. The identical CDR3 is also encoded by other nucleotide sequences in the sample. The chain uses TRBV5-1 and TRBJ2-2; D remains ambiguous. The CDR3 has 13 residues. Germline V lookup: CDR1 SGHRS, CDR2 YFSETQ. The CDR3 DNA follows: TGCGCCAGCAGCTACGACACCGCCGGAGAGCTGTTTTTT. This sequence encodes CASSYDTAGELFF.

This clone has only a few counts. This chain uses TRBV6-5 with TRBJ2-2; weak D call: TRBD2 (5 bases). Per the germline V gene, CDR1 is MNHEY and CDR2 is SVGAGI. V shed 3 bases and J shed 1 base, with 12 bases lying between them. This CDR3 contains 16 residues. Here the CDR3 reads CASSYGSPLNTGELFF. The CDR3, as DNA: TGTGCCAGCAGTTATGGGAGTCCCCTGAACACCGGGGAGCTGTTTTTT.

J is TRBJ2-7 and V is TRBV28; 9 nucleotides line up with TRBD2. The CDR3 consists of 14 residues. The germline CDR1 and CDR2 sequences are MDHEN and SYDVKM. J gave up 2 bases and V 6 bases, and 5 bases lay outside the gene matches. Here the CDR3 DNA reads TGTGCCAGCAGGGGACTAGCCCGGACCTACGAGCAGTACTTC. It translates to CASRGLARTYEQYF.

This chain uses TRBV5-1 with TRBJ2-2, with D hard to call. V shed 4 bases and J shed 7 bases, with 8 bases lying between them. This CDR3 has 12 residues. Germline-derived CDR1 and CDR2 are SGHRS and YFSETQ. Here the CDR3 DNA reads TGCGCCAGCAGCAACCTGGGCGGGGAGCTGTTTTTT. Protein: CASSNLGGELFF.

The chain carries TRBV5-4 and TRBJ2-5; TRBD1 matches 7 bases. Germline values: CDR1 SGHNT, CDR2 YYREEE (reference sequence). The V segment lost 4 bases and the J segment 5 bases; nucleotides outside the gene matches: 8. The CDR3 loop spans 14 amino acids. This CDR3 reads CASSGYRGGETQYF. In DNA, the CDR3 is TGTGCCAGCAGCGGCTACAGGGGTGGGGAGACCCAGTACTTC.

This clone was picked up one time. CDR3 loop: CASSVRGASTDTQYF. The CDR3 region has the DNA TGTGCCAGCAGCGTCAGGGGGGCTAGCACAGATACGCAGTATTTT. The chain combines TRBV9 with TRBJ2-3; a possible D gene is TRBD1 (7 bases). The germline V and J ends were trimmed by 2 bases and 0 bases, with 10 bases remaining between them. The CDR3 length is 15 residues. Germline V lookup: CDR1 SGDLS, CDR2 YYNGEE.